The 27 T cell receptor beta chains presented below share a single source sample, sequenced in a study of CD8+ T cells in alopecia areata. Treatment noted: oral pan-JAK inhibitor, 5-10 mg twice daily. RNA extraction was followed by reverse transcription into cDNA, which acted as the sequencing template. The method was immunoSEQ multiplex PCR; TCRdb's version includes in-frame clones alone and lacks a portion of them. The sample carries fewer than 250,000 clones, roughly 60% recorded once. Sequencing was performed on CD4+ T cells sorted from blood, taken at week 24, from a patient treated with tofacitinib. Every receptor here comes from a human donor with alopecia areata.

About this clone itself: This sample also contains other DNA sequences that code for the same CDR3. J is TRBJ1-1 and V is TRBV29-1; D gene unclear. This CDR3 has 13 residues. The V end lost 1 base, the J end lost 0 bases, and 6 bases lay between the germline ends. Germline lookup yields CDR1 SQVTM and CDR2 ANQGSEA. The CDR3 nucleotides read TGCAGCGTTGAAGGGCAGATGAACACTGAAGCTTTCTTT. It encodes CSVEGQMNTEAFF.

This rearrangement joins TRBV15 to TRBJ2-5, with D tentatively TRBD1 (6 bases). V was cut by 0 bases and J by 5 bases, with 13 bases left in between. Germline V gene data show CDR1 as LNHNV and CDR2 as YYDKDF (reference sequence). CDR3 length: 15 amino acids. Here the CDR3 DNA reads TGTGCCACCAGCAGAGATCTGGGGCAGGGGGAGACCCAGTACTTC. Amino acid sequence: CATSRDLGQGETQYF.

The DNA of the CDR3 is TGCGCCAGCAGCCAAGATCCGGCTAGCGGGGGCGCTCAGTTCTTC. Translated, it gives CASSQDPASGGAQFF. J is TRBJ2-1 and V is TRBV4-3; 10 bases map to TRBD2. The CDR3 runs 15 residues. The trim removed 0 bases at V and 13 bases at J, leaving 9 bases unmatched. The germline V gene has CDR1 LGHNA and CDR2 YSLEER.

In this sample, this clone turned up once. This chain uses TRBV7-3 with TRBJ2-3, with TRBD2 identical over 10 bases. The CDR3 loop spans 15 amino acids. From germline, CDR1 is SGHTA and CDR2 FQGTGA. V was pared by 4 bases and J by 5 bases, with 6 bases of the junction left unmatched. The CDR3 is CASSSAAGGQDTQYF. CDR3 in DNA: TGTGCCAGCAGCTCGGCAGCGGGGGGGCAAGATACGCAGTATTTT.

The chain carries TRBV6-5 and TRBJ1-1; possible D gene TRBD1, 5 bases. This CDR3 has 14 amino acids. Trimming cost V 6 bases and J 1 base, with 12 bases left between them. Per the germline V gene, CDR1 is MNHEY and CDR2 is SVGAGI. DNA of the CDR3: TGTGCCAGCAGCCGAGATACAGGGAACACTGAAGCTTTCTTT. Translating it yields CASSRDTGNTEAFF.

The chain employs TRBV30 and TRBJ2-7; D is unresolved. The V gene's germline CDR1 is GTSNPN and CDR2 SVGIG (reference sequence). V was shortened by 0 bases and J by 3 bases, with 6 bases between the two germline ends. The CDR3 covers 12 residues. The CDR3 DNA reads as TGTGCCTGGAGTGTACTAAGCTACGAGCAGTACTTC. It is translated as CAWSVLSYEQYF.

This sequence joins TRBV29-1 and TRBJ2-1; TRBD1 matches 8 bases. V shed 6 bases, J shed 9 bases, and the junction held 16 bases outside the gene matches. The CDR3 loop spans 15 amino acids. Germline CDR1 and CDR2: SQVTM and ANQGSEA. The CDR3 DNA reads TGCAGCGTCGCGATATCAGGGGGCTTGGCGGGTGAGCAGTTCTTC. This sequence encodes CSVAISGGLAGEQFF.

The chain is built from TRBV5-6 and TRBJ1-1; TRBD1 matches at 8 bases. Trimming cost V 1 base and J 1 base; bases outside gene matches: 3. CDR3 length equals 15 residues. Germline loops: CDR1 SGHDT, CDR2 YYEEEE. CDR3 amino acids: CASSLLGTGNTEAFF. CDR3 sequence (DNA): TGTGCCAGCAGCTTGCTCGGGACAGGGAACACTGAAGCTTTCTTT.

J is TRBJ2-2 and V is TRBV4-3; tentatively, D is TRBD1 (5 bases). V was trimmed by 0 bases and J by 0 bases, leaving 11 bases between them. CDR3 size: 17 residues. Germline lookup yields CDR1 LGHNA and CDR2 YSLEER. The CDR3 here is CASSQDSRAPNTGELFF. CDR3 bases: TGCGCCAGCAGCCAAGATTCCAGGGCCCCGAACACCGGGGAGCTGTTTTTT.

The chain uses TRBV30 and TRBJ1-4; D is unclear. Trimming removed 4 bases from V and 8 bases from J, with 17 bases in between. CDR1 and CDR2 (germline): GTSNPN, SVGIG (reference sequence). The CDR3 totals 14 residues. CDR3 coding DNA: TGTGCCTGGACTGGAGCCCCCGGAGGGGAAAAACTGTTTTTT. Its translation: CAWTGAPGGEKLFF. Looking up the rest from reference TRBV30 and TRBJ1-4 gives the full variable domain: SQTIHQWPATLVQPVGSPLSLECTVEGTSNPNLYWYRQAAGRGLQLLFYSVGIGQISSEVPQNLSASRPQDRQFILSSKKLLLSDSGFYLCAWTGAPGGEKLFFGSGTQLSVL.

The chain combines TRBV29-1 with TRBJ2-2; 11 nucleotides agree with TRBD2. From germline, CDR1 is SQVTM and CDR2 ANQGSEA. J lost 7 bases, V lost 4 bases, and 14 bases had no gene match. This CDR3 has 17 residues. CDR3 protein: CSVGITSGGVRIGELFF. CDR3 nucleotides: TGCAGCGTTGGGATAACTAGCGGGGGCGTGAGGATCGGGGAGCTGTTTTTT.

In this sample, this clone turned up a few times. V gene TRBV4-2 combines with J gene TRBJ2-1; TRBD2 matches 12 bases. Trimming removed 1 base from V and 6 bases from J; junction bases left unmatched: 7. The length of the CDR3 is 17 residues. Germline lookup yields CDR1 LGHNA and CDR2 YNFKEQ. CDR3 sequence reads: CASSQVSASGGANEQFF. As DNA, the CDR3 is TGTGCCAGCAGCCAAGTGTCAGCTAGCGGGGGGGCCAATGAGCAGTTCTTC.

A few counts support this clone. The CDR3 sequence: CSVGIYNEQFF. The CDR3 nucleotides read TGCAGCGTGGGAATATACAATGAGCAGTTCTTC. The V call is TRBV29-1, the J call TRBJ2-1; D unclear. The germline gives CDR1 SQVTM, CDR2 ANQGSEA. V was clipped by 6 bases and J by 4 bases, with 7 bases between them. CDR3 length: 11 amino acids.

This clone has more than one count but fewer than ten. V is TRBV28 and J is TRBJ2-3; 9 nucleotides match TRBD2. CDR1 MDHEN and CDR2 SYDVKM come from the germline V gene. V gave up 3 bases and J gave up 4 bases; unmatched junction bases: 5. The CDR3 is 15 amino acids. CDR3 in amino acids: CASSFVSGGSDTQYF. The CDR3 region has the DNA TGTGCCAGCAGTTTTGTAAGCGGGGGGTCAGATACGCAGTATTTT. The variable domain in full, with the rest retrieved from reference TRBV28 and TRBJ2-3, is DVKVTQSSRYLVKRTGEKVFLECVQDMDHENMFWYRQDPGLGLRLIYFSYDVKMKEKGDIPEGYSVSREKKERFSLILESASTNQTSMYLCASSFVSGGSDTQYFGPGTRLTVL.

The CDR3 nucleotides read TGCAGCGTGAGGGGACAGGGGGCTGTAAACACCGGGGAGCTGTTTTTT. Protein: CSVRGQGAVNTGELFF. V gene TRBV29-1 combines with J gene TRBJ2-2, with 12 bases fitting TRBD1. J gave up 2 bases and V 6 bases, and 7 bases lay outside the gene matches. Germline CDR1 reads SQVTM; CDR2 reads ANQGSEA. This CDR3 is 16 amino acids long.

The chain joins TRBV29-1 to TRBJ1-2; 7 bases agree with TRBD1. The J segment lost 4 bases and the V segment lost 7 bases, leaving 9 bases of the junction unmatched. The length of the CDR3 is 13 residues. Germline V gives CDR1 SQVTM, CDR2 ANQGSEA. DNA for the CDR3: TGCAGCGCCGCCGTCCGGGACAGCTATGGCTACACCTTC. It translates to CSAAVRDSYGYTF.

The table lists this clone with a few counts. The chain couples TRBV7-2 to TRBJ1-1, with a tentative D call TRBD1 (5 bases). V dropped 7 bases and J dropped 2 bases, with 14 bases sitting between them. Germline V gives CDR1 SGHTA, CDR2 FQGNSA. This CDR3 is built from 14 residues. In DNA form, the CDR3 reads TGTGCCAGCAACATGGGGGGGAGTAACACTGAAGCTTTCTTT. Translating it yields CASNMGGSNTEAFF.

Notes on this clone: Sequence at one end of the junction differs from germline and may be a read error. This chain uses TRBV29-1 with TRBJ1-2, with unresolved D. The CDR3 loop spans 10 amino acids. Germline CDR1 is SQVTM and CDR2 is ANQGSEA. The CDR3 spells CSVEGPADAF. CDR3 sequence (DNA): TGCAGCGTGGAAGGACCCGCTGACGCCTTC. Complete variable domain (other parts from reference TRBV29-1 and TRBJ1-2): SAVISQKPSRDICQRGTSLTIQCQVDSQVTMMFWYRQQPGQSLTLIATANQGSEATYESGFVIDKFPISRPNLTFSTLTVSNMSPEDSSIYLCSVEGPADAFGSGTRLTVV.

This clone occurred once. The chain combines TRBV15 with TRBJ1-2; 7 nucleotides agree with TRBD1. The V segment lost 3 bases and the J segment 4 bases; nucleotides outside the gene matches: 5. This CDR3 is 14 amino acids long. Per the germline V gene, CDR1 is LNHNV and CDR2 is YYDKDF (reference sequence). For the CDR3, the DNA is TGTGCCACCAGCAGTCGACAGGGTCCCTATGGCTACACCTTC. The encoded protein is CATSSRQGPYGYTF.

The genes are TRBV25-1 and TRBJ1-1, with unresolved D. Trimming pared 4 bases from V and 0 bases from J, leaving 12 bases between. In germline, CDR1 is MGHDK, CDR2 SYGVNS. CDR3 length: 15 residues. The CDR3 coding sequence is TGTGCCAGCAGTGCCTTGGGAGGGATGAACACTGAAGCTTTCTTT. It is translated as CASSALGGMNTEAFF.

CDR3 protein: CASSFTELGNQPQHF. In nucleotides, the CDR3 is TGTGCCAGCAGTTTCACCGAGTTGGGCAATCAGCCCCAGCATTTT. The chain has TRBV2 and TRBJ1-5; no clear D. V was clipped by 5 bases and J by 2 bases, with 13 bases between them. This CDR3 spans 15 amino acids. The germline V gene has CDR1 SNHLY and CDR2 FYNNEI.

The rearrangement links TRBV25-1 to TRBJ2-5, with TRBD2 as a possible D gene (7 bases). V gave up 1 base and J gave up 9 bases, with 18 bases separating them. The CDR3 has 15 amino acids. Germline V CDR1 and CDR2: MGHDK, SYGVNS. The CDR3 loop reads CASSEFAGAIGAQYF. Written as DNA, the CDR3 is TGTGCCAGCAGTGAATTTGCGGGGGCAATCGGCGCCCAGTACTTC.

This clone was seen only a few times. In DNA form, the CDR3 reads TGTGCCAGCAGCCCCTATCATGGGACACGCGACTACGAGCAGTACTTC. Its protein is CASSPYHGTRDYEQYF. This chain joins TRBV11-2 and TRBJ2-7, with D tentatively TRBD1 (6 bases). The CDR3 covers 16 residues. V was pared by 5 bases and J by 3 bases, with 20 bases between. Germline V gives CDR1 SGHAT, CDR2 FQNNGV. Full variable domain (remainder filled in from reference TRBV11-2 and TRBJ2-7): EAGVAQSPRYKIIEKRQSVAFWCNPISGHATLYWYQQILGQGPKLLIQFQNNGVVDDSQLPKDRFSAERLKGVDSTLKIQPAKLEDSAVYLCASSPYHGTRDYEQYFGPGTRLTVT.

The chain recombines TRBV25-1 with TRBJ2-5, with TRBD1 identical over 10 bases. The CDR3 sequence is 15 residues long. Germline-derived CDR1 and CDR2 are MGHDK and SYGVNS. The J segment lost 5 bases and the V segment lost 5 bases, leaving 8 bases of the junction unmatched. CDR3 sequence: CASSTRQGARETQYF. The CDR3 DNA follows: TGTGCCAGCAGTACCAGACAGGGGGCAAGGGAGACCCAGTACTTC. The whole variable domain, remainder taken from reference TRBV25-1 and TRBJ2-5, is EADIYQTPRYLVIGTGKKITLECSQTMGHDKMYWYQQDPGMELHLIHYSYGVNSTEKGDLSSESTVSRIRTEHFPLTLESARPSHTSQYLCASSTRQGARETQYFGPGTRLLVL.

Only one count was recorded for this clone. The V call is TRBV30, the J call TRBJ1-4, with no clear D. Germline V gives CDR1 GTSNPN, CDR2 SVGIG (reference sequence). The V and J ends lost 4 bases and 12 bases respectively, with 18 bases between them. The CDR3 is 13 residues long. The CDR3 is CAWTVGSGQQLFF. Written as DNA, the CDR3 is TGTGCCTGGACCGTTGGATCCGGGCAACAACTGTTTTTT.

The gene calls are TRBV6-6 and TRBJ1-2; 10 nucleotides align to TRBD1. After removal of 2 bases from V and 5 bases from J, the junction contained 2 bases not matched to a gene. Per germline, CDR1 MNHNY and CDR2 SVGAGI (reference sequence). The CDR3 consists of 14 residues. The CDR3: CASSYQGQGYGYTF. The CDR3 coding sequence is TGTGCCAGCAGTTACCAGGGACAGGGGTATGGCTACACCTTC.

In this sample, this clone turned up a few times. The J gene is TRBJ1-5, the V gene TRBV7-2; D call uncertain. Germline values: CDR1 SGHTA, CDR2 FQGNSA. The CDR3 sequence is 17 residues long. V was clipped by 2 bases and J by 1 base, with 15 bases between them. The CDR3 protein is CASSLFPPLDSNQPQHF. In DNA form, the CDR3 reads TGTGCCAGCAGCTTATTTCCCCCGCTCGACAGCAATCAGCCCCAGCATTTT. Full variable domain (rest looked up from reference TRBV7-2 and TRBJ1-5): GAGVSQSPSNKVTEKGKDVELRCDPISGHTALYWYRQSLGQGLEFLIYFQGNSAPDKSGLPSDRFSAERTGGSVSTLTIQRTQQEDSAVYLCASSLFPPLDSNQPQHFGDGTRLSIL.